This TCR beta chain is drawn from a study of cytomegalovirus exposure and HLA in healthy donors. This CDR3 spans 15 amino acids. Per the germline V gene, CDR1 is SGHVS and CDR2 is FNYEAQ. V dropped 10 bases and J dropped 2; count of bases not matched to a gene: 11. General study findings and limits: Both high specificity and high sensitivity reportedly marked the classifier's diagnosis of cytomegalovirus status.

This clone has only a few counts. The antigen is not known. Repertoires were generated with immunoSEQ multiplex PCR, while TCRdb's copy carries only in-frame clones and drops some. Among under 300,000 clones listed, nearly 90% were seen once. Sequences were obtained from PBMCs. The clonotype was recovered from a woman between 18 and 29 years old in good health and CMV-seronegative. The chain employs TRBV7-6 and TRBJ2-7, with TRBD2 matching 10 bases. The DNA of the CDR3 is TGTGCCACCACTTCCCTGAGCGGGGGGGCCTACGAGCAGTACTTC. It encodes CATTSLSGGAYEQYF.